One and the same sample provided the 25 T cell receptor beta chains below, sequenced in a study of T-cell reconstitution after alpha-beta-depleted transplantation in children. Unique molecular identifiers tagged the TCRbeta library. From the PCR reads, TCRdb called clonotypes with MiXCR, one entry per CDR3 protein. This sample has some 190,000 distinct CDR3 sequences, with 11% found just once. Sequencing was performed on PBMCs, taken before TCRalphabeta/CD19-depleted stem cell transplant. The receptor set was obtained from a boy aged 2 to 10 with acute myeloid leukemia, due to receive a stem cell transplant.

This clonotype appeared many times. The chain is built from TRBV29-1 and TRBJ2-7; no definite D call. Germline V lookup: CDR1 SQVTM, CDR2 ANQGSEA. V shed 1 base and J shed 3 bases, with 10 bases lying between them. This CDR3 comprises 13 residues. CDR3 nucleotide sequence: TGCAGCGTTGAAGGTGTGGCCAACTACGAGCAGTACTTC. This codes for CSVEGVANYEQYF.

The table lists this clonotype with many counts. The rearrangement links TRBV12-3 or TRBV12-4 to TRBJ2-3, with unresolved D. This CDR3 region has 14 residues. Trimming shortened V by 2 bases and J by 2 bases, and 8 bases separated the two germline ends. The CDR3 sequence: CASSLWDPTDTQYF. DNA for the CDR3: TGTGCCAGCAGTTTATGGGATCCCACAGATACGCAGTATTTT.

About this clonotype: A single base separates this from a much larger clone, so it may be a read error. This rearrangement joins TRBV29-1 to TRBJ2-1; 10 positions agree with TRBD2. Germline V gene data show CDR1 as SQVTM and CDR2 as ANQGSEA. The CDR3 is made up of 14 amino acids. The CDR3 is CSVGGLALYNEQSF. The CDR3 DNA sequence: TGCAGCGTTGGGGGACTAGCGCTTTACAATGAGCAGTCCTTC.

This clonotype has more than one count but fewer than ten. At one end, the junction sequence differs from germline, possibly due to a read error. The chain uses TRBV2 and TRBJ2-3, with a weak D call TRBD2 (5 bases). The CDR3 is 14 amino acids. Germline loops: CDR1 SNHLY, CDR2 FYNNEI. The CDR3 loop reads CATSERGITDTQYF. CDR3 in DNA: TGTGCCACCAGTGAGCGAGGGATAACAGATACGCAGTATTTT.

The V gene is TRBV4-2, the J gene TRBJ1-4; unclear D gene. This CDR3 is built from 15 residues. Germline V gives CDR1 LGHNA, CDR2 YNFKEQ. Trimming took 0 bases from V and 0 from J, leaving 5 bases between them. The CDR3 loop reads CASSQDQATNEKLFF. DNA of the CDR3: TGTGCCAGCAGCCAAGATCAAGCAACTAATGAAAAACTGTTTTTT.

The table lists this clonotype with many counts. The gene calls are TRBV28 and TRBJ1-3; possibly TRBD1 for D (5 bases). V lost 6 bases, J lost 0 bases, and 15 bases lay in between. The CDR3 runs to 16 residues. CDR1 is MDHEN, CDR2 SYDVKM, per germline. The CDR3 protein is CASRPTGLSSGNTIYF. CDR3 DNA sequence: TGTGCCAGCAGACCCACGGGGCTGAGCTCTGGAAACACCATATATTTT.

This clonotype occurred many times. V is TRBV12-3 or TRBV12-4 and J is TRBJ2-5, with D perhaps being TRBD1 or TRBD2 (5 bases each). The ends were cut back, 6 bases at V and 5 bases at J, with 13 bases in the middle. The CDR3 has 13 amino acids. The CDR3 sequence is CASSPSGLETQYF. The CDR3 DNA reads TGTGCCAGCAGCCCCTCGGGGCTCGAGACCCAGTACTTC.

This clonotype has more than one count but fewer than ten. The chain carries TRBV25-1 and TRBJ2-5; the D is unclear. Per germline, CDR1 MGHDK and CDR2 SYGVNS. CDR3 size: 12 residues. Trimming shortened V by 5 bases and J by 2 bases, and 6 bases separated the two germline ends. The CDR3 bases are TGTGCCAGCAGTATGGTTCAAGAGACCCAGTACTTC. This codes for CASSMVQETQYF. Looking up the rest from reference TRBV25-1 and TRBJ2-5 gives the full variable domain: EADIYQTPRYLVIGTGKKITLECSQTMGHDKMYWYQQDPGMELHLIHYSYGVNSTEKGDLSSESTVSRIRTEHFPLTLESARPSHTSQYLCASSMVQETQYFGPGTRLLVL.

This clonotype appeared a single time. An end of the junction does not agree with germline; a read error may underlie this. The CDR3: CASSLGPLAHEAFF. The CDR3 DNA reads TGCGCCAGCAGCTTGGGGCCACTTGCTCATGAAGCTTTCTTC. The chain uses TRBV5-1 and TRBJ1-1; no firm D call. The CDR3 has 14 amino acids. Germline CDR1 is SGHRS and CDR2 is YFSETQ.

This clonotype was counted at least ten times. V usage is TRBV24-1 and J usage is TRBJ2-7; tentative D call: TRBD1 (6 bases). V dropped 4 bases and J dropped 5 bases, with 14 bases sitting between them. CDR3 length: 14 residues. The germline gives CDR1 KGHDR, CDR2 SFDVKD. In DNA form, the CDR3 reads TGTGCCACCAGTGACCTCCATCAGGGGCACGAGCAGTACGTC. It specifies CATSDLHQGHEQYV.

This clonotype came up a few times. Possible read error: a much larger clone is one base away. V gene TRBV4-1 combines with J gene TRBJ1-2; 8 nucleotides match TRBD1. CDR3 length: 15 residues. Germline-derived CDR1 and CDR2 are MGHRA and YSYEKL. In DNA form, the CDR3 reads TGCGCCAGCAGCCAAGAACAGGGGGAGGCCTATGGCGACACCTTC. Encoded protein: CASSQEQGEAYGDTF.

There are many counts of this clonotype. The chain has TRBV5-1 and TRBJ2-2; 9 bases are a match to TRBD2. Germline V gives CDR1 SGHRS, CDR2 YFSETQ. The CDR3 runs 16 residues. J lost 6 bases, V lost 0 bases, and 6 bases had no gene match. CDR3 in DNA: TGCGCCAGCAGCTTGGATTTTTTAGCGGGGGCCGGGGAGCTGTTTTTT. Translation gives CASSLDFLAGAGELFF.

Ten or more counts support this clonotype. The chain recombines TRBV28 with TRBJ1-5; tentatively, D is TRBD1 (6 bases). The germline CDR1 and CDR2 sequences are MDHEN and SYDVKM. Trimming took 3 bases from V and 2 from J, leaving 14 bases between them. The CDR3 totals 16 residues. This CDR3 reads CASSFGSGARNQPQHF. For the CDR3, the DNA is TGTGCCAGCAGTTTTGGGTCGGGGGCTCGCAATCAGCCCCAGCATTTT.

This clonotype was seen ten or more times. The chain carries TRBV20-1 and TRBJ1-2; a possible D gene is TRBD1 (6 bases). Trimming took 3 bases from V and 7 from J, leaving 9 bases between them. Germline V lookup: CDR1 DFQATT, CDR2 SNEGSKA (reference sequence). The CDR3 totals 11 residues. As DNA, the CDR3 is TGCAGTGCTAGTACAGGGCTTGGCTACACCTTC. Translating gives CSASTGLGYTF.

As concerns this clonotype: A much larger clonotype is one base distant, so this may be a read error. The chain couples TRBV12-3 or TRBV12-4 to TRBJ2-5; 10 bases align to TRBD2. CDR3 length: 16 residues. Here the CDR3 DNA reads TGTGCCAGTACTACCGGGACTAGCGTACCTGAGGAGACCCATTACTTC. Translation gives CASTTGTSVPEETHYF.

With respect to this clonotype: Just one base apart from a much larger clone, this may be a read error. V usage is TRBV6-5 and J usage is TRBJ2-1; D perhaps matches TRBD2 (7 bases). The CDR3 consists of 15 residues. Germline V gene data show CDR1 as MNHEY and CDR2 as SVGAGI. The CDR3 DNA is TGTGCCAGCAGTTACTCGGGGGGGGGCTACAATGAGCAGCTCTTC. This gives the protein CASSYSGGGYNEQLF.

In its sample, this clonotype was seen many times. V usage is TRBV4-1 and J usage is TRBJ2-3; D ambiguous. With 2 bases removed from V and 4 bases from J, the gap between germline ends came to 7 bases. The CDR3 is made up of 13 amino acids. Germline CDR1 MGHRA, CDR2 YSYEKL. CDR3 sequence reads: CASSQSRADTQYF. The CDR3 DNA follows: TGCGCCAGCAGCCAAAGCCGGGCAGATACGCAGTATTTT.

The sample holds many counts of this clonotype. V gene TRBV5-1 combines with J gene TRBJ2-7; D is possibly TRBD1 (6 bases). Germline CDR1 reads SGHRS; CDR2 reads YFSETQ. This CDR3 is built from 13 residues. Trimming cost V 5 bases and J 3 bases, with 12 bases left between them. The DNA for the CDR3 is TGCGCCAGCAGTCATGGGGACATCTACGAGCAGTACTTC. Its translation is CASSHGDIYEQYF.

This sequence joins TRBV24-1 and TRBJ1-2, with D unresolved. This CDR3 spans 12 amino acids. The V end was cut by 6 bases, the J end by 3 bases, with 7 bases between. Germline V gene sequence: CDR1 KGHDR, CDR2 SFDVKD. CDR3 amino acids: CATSRQDYGYTF. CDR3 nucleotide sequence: TGTGCCACCAGTCGCCAGGACTATGGCTACACCTTC.

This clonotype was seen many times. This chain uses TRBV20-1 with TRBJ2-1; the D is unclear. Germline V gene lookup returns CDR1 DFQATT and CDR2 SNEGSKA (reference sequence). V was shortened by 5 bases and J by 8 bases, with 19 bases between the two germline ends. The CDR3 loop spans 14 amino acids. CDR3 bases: TGCAGTGCTTCTCATTCGACTGGCTTGGATGAGCAGTTCTTC. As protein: CSASHSTGLDEQFF.

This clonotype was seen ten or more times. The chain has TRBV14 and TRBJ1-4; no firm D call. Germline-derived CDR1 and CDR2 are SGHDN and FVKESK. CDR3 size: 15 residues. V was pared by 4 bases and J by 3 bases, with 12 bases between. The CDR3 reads CASSRGWSSNEKLFF. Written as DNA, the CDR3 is TGTGCCAGCAGCCGAGGATGGAGCTCTAATGAAAAACTGTTTTTT.

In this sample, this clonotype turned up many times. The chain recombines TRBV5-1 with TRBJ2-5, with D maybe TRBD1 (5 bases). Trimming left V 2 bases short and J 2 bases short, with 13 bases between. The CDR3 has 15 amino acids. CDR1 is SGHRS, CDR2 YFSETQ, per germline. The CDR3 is CASSLGALAQETQYF. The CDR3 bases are TGCGCCAGCAGCTTAGGGGCCCTGGCACAAGAGACCCAGTACTTC.

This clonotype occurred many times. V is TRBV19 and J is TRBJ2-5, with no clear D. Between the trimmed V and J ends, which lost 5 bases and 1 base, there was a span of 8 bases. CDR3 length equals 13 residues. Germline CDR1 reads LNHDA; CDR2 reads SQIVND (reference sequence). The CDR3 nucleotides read TGTGCCAGTAGTGGTGCCATCCAAGAGACCCAGTACTTC. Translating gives CASSGAIQETQYF. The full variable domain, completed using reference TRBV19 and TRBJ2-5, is DGGITQSPKYLFRKEGQNVTLSCEQNLNHDAMYWYRQDPGQGLRLIYYSQIVNDFQKGDIAEGYSVSREKKESFPLTVTSAQKNPTAFYLCASSGAIQETQYFGPGTRLLVL.

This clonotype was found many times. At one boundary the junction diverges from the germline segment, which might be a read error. CDR3 bases: TGCAGCGCTTGGTCGGGCCGGTTT. This encodes CSAWSGRF. The chain employs TRBV29-1 and TRBJ1-6; D gene unclear. CDR1 and CDR2 from the germline V gene are SQVTM and ANQGSEA. The CDR3 has 8 amino acids.

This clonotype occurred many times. CDR3: CASSLTGTVNSPLHF. CDR3 bases: TGCGCCAGCAGCTTGACCGGGACAGTGAATTCACCCCTCCACTTT. The chain recombines TRBV5-1 with TRBJ1-6, with 7 bases aligning to TRBD1. Germline CDR1 reads SGHRS; CDR2 reads YFSETQ. V shed 1 base, J shed 7 bases, and the junction held 5 bases outside the gene matches. There are 15 residues in the CDR3.